This T cell receptor beta chain was documented in a study of shared clonotypes between healthy human individuals. This CDR3 region has 16 residues. Germline CDR1 LNHNV, CDR2 YYDKDF (reference sequence). V lost 5 bases to trimming and J lost 3 bases; unmatched junction nucleotides: 13. Study findings and constraints: Non-shared clonotypes had lower generation probabilities than those shared by all four donors. It was the few donors that limited the genetic and exposure-history diversity represented. A handful of donors had around 5.2% of their naive CD4 clonotypes in common.

The deep-level immunoSEQ assay was used. Clones were sequenced by immunoSEQ multiplex PCR, and TCRdb holds only the in-frame ones, with some missing. The data hold about 690,000 clones, with 90% observed a single time. Turning to this clone: As yet, its antigen is unknown.

The gene calls are TRBV15 and TRBJ2-7, with 7 bases lining up with TRBD2. This receptor was obtained from a man younger than 35 in good health. Some clones in this sample may be carry-over from other donors' samples. The sequencing input was memory CD8+ T cells from PBMCs. Subset here: CD45RO+ cells pooled with CCR7-negative TemRA cells. CDR3 DNA sequence: TGTGCCACCAGCGACACCGGGTCGGGAGGCCTCTACGAGCAGTACTTC. This gives the protein CATSDTGSGGLYEQYF.